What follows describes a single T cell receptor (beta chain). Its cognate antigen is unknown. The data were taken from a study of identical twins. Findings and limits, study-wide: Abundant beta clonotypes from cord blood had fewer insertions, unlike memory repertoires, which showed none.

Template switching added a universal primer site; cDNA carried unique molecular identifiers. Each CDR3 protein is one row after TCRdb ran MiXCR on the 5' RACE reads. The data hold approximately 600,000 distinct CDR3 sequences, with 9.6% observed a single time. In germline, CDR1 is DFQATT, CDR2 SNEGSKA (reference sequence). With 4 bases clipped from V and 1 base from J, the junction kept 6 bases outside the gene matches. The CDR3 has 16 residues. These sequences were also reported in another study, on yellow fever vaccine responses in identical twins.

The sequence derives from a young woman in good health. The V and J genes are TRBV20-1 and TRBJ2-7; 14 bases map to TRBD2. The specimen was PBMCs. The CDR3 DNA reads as TGCAGTGCTATGACTAGCGGGGGGGCGAGGTCCTACGAGCAGTACTTC. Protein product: CSAMTSGGARSYEQYF.